A selection of T cell receptor beta chains follows, all from one sample in a study of blood T cell repertoires in COVID-19. Clones were sequenced by immunoSEQ multiplex PCR, and TCRdb holds only the in-frame ones, with some missing. The sample records about 89,000 clones, nearly 80% being singletons. The sequenced sample was peripheral blood. Receptors originate from a man between 65 and 85 years old with COVID-19, enrolled during active disease. Each CDR3 is given with its conserved first and last residue. Each record gives: J gene, V gene, D gene, CDR3 protein, CDR3 DNA. D genes are given only for firm matches.

TRBJ2-7,TRBV29-1,TRBD1,CSVGVDRGLYEQYF,TGCAGCGTTGGGGTGGACAGGGGGCTTTACGAGCAGTACTTC
TRBJ1-5,TRBV19,-,CATRGWRGGHQPQHF,TGTGCCACCAGAGGGTGGCGCGGGGGGCATCAGCCCCAGCATTTT
TRBJ2-1,TRBV9,TRBD2,CASSVGGTSGYNEQFF,TGTGCCAGCAGCGTAGGAGGGACTAGCGGCTACAATGAGCAGTTCTTC
TRBJ1-5,TRBV19,-,CASKVDGGGNQPQHF,TGTGCCAGTAAGGTTGACGGGGGGGGAAATCAGCCCCAGCATTTT
TRBJ2-6,TRBV9,-,CASSVGFSLSGANVLTF,TGTGCCAGCAGCGTAGGCTTTAGCCTCTCTGGGGCCAACGTCCTGACTTTC
TRBJ1-1,TRBV7-2,-,CASSPRGGANTEAFF,TGTGCCAGCAGCCCTCGTGGGGGCGCGAACACTGAAGCTTTCTTT
TRBJ2-1,TRBV10-3,TRBD2,CAIRVAGEGNEQFF,TGTGCCATCAGGGTAGCGGGAGAGGGCAATGAGCAGTTCTTC
TRBJ1-2,TRBV6-6,TRBD1,CASSYSTGGPNYGYTF,TGTGCCAGCAGTTACTCGACAGGGGGCCCTAACTATGGCTACACCTTC
TRBJ2-7,TRBV6-5,TRBD1,CASSWDRESYEQYF,TGTGCCAGCAGCTGGGACAGGGAAAGCTACGAGCAGTACTTC
TRBJ2-7,TRBV7-2,-,CASSPGRGSYEQYF,TGTGCCAGCAGTCCCGGACGGGGGTCCTACGAGCAGTACTTC